This TCR beta chain appears in the sequencing data of a study of cytomegalovirus exposure and HLA in healthy donors. Use of 60 Vbeta and 13 Jbeta primers characterized the PCR. The method was immunoSEQ multiplex PCR; TCRdb's version includes in-frame clones alone and lacks a portion of them. The table has about 130,000 clones, around three quarters seen once. The CDR3 runs to 17 residues. Germline CDR1 KGHSY, CDR2 FQNENV. V shed 1 base, J shed 1 base, and the junction held 5 bases outside the gene matches. What was sequenced was PBMCs. V and J are TRBV16 and TRBJ1-3; TRBD1 matches 9 bases. This receptor was taken from a man aged 40-50 years in good health and CMV-seropositive. The CDR3 protein is CASSQLGQGSSGNTIYF. Here the CDR3 DNA reads TGTGCCAGCAGCCAATTGGGACAGGGAAGTTCTGGAAACACCATATATTTT.